This entry is about one T cell receptor beta chain. Its specificity is unknown. These data belong to a study of cytomegalovirus exposure and HLA in healthy donors. Findings of the study overall: For most TCR sequences rarity was the rule, although some public TCRs occurred in many donors.

PCR employed 60 Vbeta and 13 Jbeta primers. Profiling relied on immunoSEQ multiplex PCR, and the TCRdb table lists in-frame clones only, not all of them. Here the sample spans 200,000 or so clones, about 75% being singletons. This CDR3 is 13 amino acids long. V lost 0 bases and J lost 6, with 9 bases in between. CDR1 is ENHRY, CDR2 SYGVKD, per germline. Sequenced sample: PBMCs. This clonotype originated in a young man in good health and CMV-seronegative. The chain carries TRBV10-3 and TRBJ2-7; D gene unclear. The CDR3 is CAISESRRVEQYF. CDR3 bases: TGTGCCATCAGTGAGTCGAGACGGGTCGAGCAGTACTTC.